This T cell receptor (beta chain) was recovered during a study of long-term antiretroviral therapy in people with HIV. Researchers report immunoSEQ v3.0 was run at survey level. Each sample had sequencing targeting about 35,000-50,000 T-cell genomes. Profiling relied on immunoSEQ multiplex PCR, and the TCRdb table lists in-frame clones only, not all of them. Of 20,000 or so clones detected, roughly 77% appear once; the ten largest clones hold 5% to 6.5%. This clone was detected once. The germline V gene encodes CDR1 MDHEN and CDR2 SYDVKM. V was clipped by 8 bases and J by 0 bases; unmatched bases: 2. The CDR3 sequence is 13 residues long.

Sequenced here: unsorted PBMCs, sampled 4.4 years after starting antiretroviral therapy. The chain carries TRBV28 and TRBJ1-1; 8 bases fit TRBD1. The receptor's source is a man aged 25-40 years with HIV. CDR3 in amino acids: CASGQGLNTEAFF. The CDR3 DNA reads as TGTGCCAGCGGACAGGGCCTGAACACTGAAGCTTTCTTT.